A selection of T cell receptor beta chains follows, all from one sample in a study of response to subunit inactivated influenza vaccine. TCRdb used MiXCR to reprocess the RT-PCR reads, holding one entry per CDR3 protein. This sample has under 750,000 distinct CDR3 sequences, with 12% found just once. The specimen comprised PBMCs from blood, sampled on the day of vaccination. The receptors originated from a man aged 45-65 years who received an inactivated influenza vaccine. Both conserved end residues are part of each CDR3. Each record gives: J gene, D gene, clone size, V gene, CDR3 protein, CDR3 DNA. D genes are given only for firm matches. Only part of the rows carry a size: once, few, many, or a class if the clone is expanded.

TRBJ1-5 | . | few | TRBV4-3 | CASSQELGRVYSNQPQHF | TGCGCCAGCAGCCAAGAGCTTGGCAGGGTTTATAGCAATCAGCCCCAGCATTTT
TRBJ1-2 | . | few | TRBV6-5 | CASSPKNLGYTF | TGTGCCAGCAGCCCTAAGAACCTAGGCTACACCTTC
TRBJ1-1 | . | many | TRBV29-1 | CSVETLNTEAFF | TGCAGCGTTGAAACGTTGAACACTGAAGCTTTCTTT
TRBJ2-4 | TRBD2 | . | TRBV5-1 | CASAGGAAKNIQYF | TGCGCCAGCGCGGGGGGGGCTGCCAAAAACATTCAGTACTTC
TRBJ2-3 | . | . | TRBV28 | CASSTDTELSTDTQYF | TGTGCCAGCAGTACCGATACCGAGCTCAGCACAGATACGCAGTATTTT
TRBJ1-1 | . | few | TRBV19 | CASSLGRLEATEAFF | TGTGCCAGTAGTCTCGGACGGCTAGAGGCCACTGAAGCTTTCTTT
TRBJ1-1 | . | . | TRBV5-1 | CASSLEGVRNTEAFF | TGCGCCAGCAGCTTGGAGGGAGTGAGGAACACTGAAGCTTTCTTT
TRBJ2-3 | TRBD1 | . | TRBV7-2 | CASSPRQGGSTDTQYF | TGTGCCAGCAGCCCCAGACAGGGGGGCAGCACAGATACGCAGTATTTT
TRBJ1-4 | TRBD1 | few | TRBV7-2 | CASSSGQFSEKLFF | TGTGCCAGCAGCTCGGGACAGTTCAGTGAAAAACTGTTTTTT
TRBJ2-7 | TRBD2 | . | TRBV7-6 | CASSLGIAGGEQYF | TGTGCCAGCAGCTTGGGGATAGCGGGGGGCGAGCAGTACTTC
TRBJ2-1 | TRBD2 | . | TRBV15 | CATSRGGGSSSYNEQFF | TGTGCCACCAGCAGAGGGGGAGGGTCGAGCTCCTACAATGAGCAGTTCTTC
TRBJ1-2 | . | few | TRBV5-1 | CASSLVPGNNYGYTF | TGCGCCAGCAGCTTGGTCCCGGGAAATAACTATGGCTACACCTTC
TRBJ2-7 | TRBD2 | . | TRBV6-2/TRBV6-3 | CASKGGLADPSGYEQYF | TGTGCCAGCAAAGGGGGACTAGCGGACCCCTCGGGCTACGAGCAGTACTTC
TRBJ2-7 | TRBD1 | . | TRBV20-1 | CSARLPTGKYEQYF | TGCAGTGCTAGATTACCGACAGGGAAGTACGAGCAGTACTTC
TRBJ2-3 | . | few | TRBV18 | CASSPLGRADTQYF | TGTGCCAGCTCACCACTGGGCAGAGCAGATACGCAGTATTTT
TRBJ2-3 | TRBD2 | many | TRBV5-1 | CASRNLGGLAGGLTKDTQYF | TGCGCCAGCAGGAATTTAGGAGGACTAGCGGGGGGCCTGACCAAAGATACGCAGTATTTT
TRBJ1-1 | TRBD1 | . | TRBV5-1 | CASSLGGTDYTEAFF | TGCGCCAGCAGCTTGGGCGGGACAGATTACACTGAAGCTTTCTTT
TRBJ2-5 | . | . | TRBV6-4 | CASSGSRGETQYF | TGTGCCAGCAGTGGGAGCAGGGGAGAGACCCAGTACTTC
TRBJ2-5 | TRBD2 | many | TRBV20-1 | CSALGLAGTQYF | TGCAGTGCCCTTGGACTAGCCGGAACCCAGTACTTC
TRBJ1-3 | . | . | TRBV12-3/TRBV12-4 | CASTAGNTIYF | TGTGCCAGCACCGCCGGAAACACCATATATTTT
TRBJ2-5 | . | . | TRBV20-1 | CSARGVGGPETQYF | TGCAGTGCGAGGGGGGTAGGAGGTCCAGAGACCCAGTACTTC
TRBJ2-3 | . | . | TRBV5-6 | CASSHTGGMGRWGTQYF | TGTGCCAGCAGCCACACAGGAGGCATGGGGCGGTGGGGTACGCAGTATTTT
TRBJ2-7 | . | few | TRBV6-1 | CASSERGHAYEQYF | TGTGCCAGCAGTGAAAGGGGACACGCCTACGAGCAGTACTTC
TRBJ2-7 | . | many | TRBV7-8 | CASSLGAVSYEQYF | TGTGCCAGCAGCTTAGGTGCCGTTTCCTACGAGCAGTACTTC
TRBJ2-1 | . | many | TRBV7-6 | CASSLTTAYNEQFF | TGTGCCAGCAGCTTAACGACAGCCTACAATGAGCAGTTCTTC
TRBJ2-3 | TRBD2 | few | TRBV12-3/TRBV12-4 | CASSSRLAGGTDTQYF | TGTGCCAGCAGCAGTCGTCTAGCGGGGGGCACAGATACGCAGTATTTT
TRBJ2-6 | . | . | TRBV5-1 | CASSLGGQGPGANVLTF | TGCGCCAGCAGCTTGGGGGGGCAAGGCCCTGGGGCCAACGTCCTGACTTTC
TRBJ2-3 | TRBD1 | few | TRBV7-2 | CASRGGTGSTDTQYF | TGTGCCAGCAGGGGGGGGACAGGGAGCACAGATACGCAGTATTTT